Shown below are 8 T cell receptor beta chains from a single sample sequenced in a study of beta chain features in type 1 diabetes. Study results and caveats: All four CD4+ subsets from Type 1 diabetes patients carried moderately but significantly shorter TCRB CDR3s.

Which antigens these TCRs recognize remains unknown. TCRB transcripts that were expressed got sequenced, as all of the isolated RNA had been reverse transcribed. Only in-frame clones appear in the TCRdb table, and some are missing; sequencing was by immunoSEQ multiplex PCR. The data contain 150,000 to 200,000 clones, 8.5% to 10% of them seen just once; the ten biggest clones take up under 0.85%. Sequencing used central memory CD4+ T cells from blood. These receptors all come from a woman aged 25 to 45 with type 1 diabetes.

The CDR3 DNA is TGTGCCAGCAGCAAAAGACAGGGGCAACGCAATGAGCAGTTCTTC. Protein: CASSKRQGQRNEQFF. The chain joins TRBV2 to TRBJ2-1; TRBD1 matches 8 bases. CDR3 length: 15 amino acids. With V trimmed by 6 bases and J by 6 bases, 10 bases remained unmatched. Germline V gene data show CDR1 as SNHLY and CDR2 as FYNNEI.

This clone was observed a handful of times. The chain carries TRBV6-5 and TRBJ2-1, with TRBD2 identical over 10 bases. The CDR3 contains 15 residues. Germline V gene lookup returns CDR1 MNHEY and CDR2 SVGAGI. V shed 6 bases and J 5 bases; nucleotides not matched to a gene: 7. This CDR3 reads CASRQGTSADNEQFF. The CDR3 DNA is TGTGCCAGCAGGCAAGGGACTAGCGCCGACAATGAGCAGTTCTTC.

This clone was seen more than once but under ten times. The chain carries TRBV6-6 and TRBJ2-1; 7 positions agree with TRBD2. Germline V gene sequence: CDR1 MNHNY, CDR2 SVGAGI (reference sequence). The CDR3 runs 14 residues. After removal of 6 bases from V and 6 bases from J, the junction contained 8 bases not matched to a gene. This chain's CDR3 is CASRQGLVGNEQFF. CDR3 sequence (DNA): TGTGCCAGCAGACAAGGACTAGTTGGCAATGAGCAGTTCTTC.

Only a few counts were recorded for this clone. V usage is TRBV18 and J usage is TRBJ1-4; D uncertain. This CDR3 is built from 13 residues. Looked up from germline, CDR1 is KGHSH and CDR2 is LQKENI. The V end was cut by 4 bases, the J end by 5 bases, with 8 bases between. CDR3 in DNA: TGTGCCAGCTCACTGGTCCAGAATGAAAAACTGTTTTTT. Translated, it gives CASSLVQNEKLFF.

The gene calls are TRBV7-3 and TRBJ2-3; TRBD1 might be the D (6 bases). The germline V and J ends were trimmed by 5 bases and 0 bases, with 9 bases remaining between them. CDR1 is SGHTA and CDR2 is FQGTGA in the germline V gene. CDR3 length: 14 residues. CDR3 DNA: TGTGCCAGCAGCCCGGGACACAGCACAGATACGCAGTATTTT. Translating it yields CASSPGHSTDTQYF.

This sequence joins TRBV7-9 and TRBJ1-4, with 7 positions matching TRBD1. Per germline, CDR1 SEHNR and CDR2 FQNEAQ (reference sequence). V gave up 5 bases and J gave up 3 bases; unmatched junction bases: 9. The CDR3 covers 16 residues. The CDR3 loop reads CASSRGQTGSNEKLFF. In DNA form, the CDR3 reads TGTGCCAGCAGCCGGGGACAGACAGGATCTAATGAAAAACTGTTTTTT.

This clone has just a few counts. This chain joins TRBV12-1 and TRBJ2-7; TRBD2 is the table's D call and was not checked against the DNA. TRBV12-1 has pseudogene status. CDR3 length equals 21 residues. In nucleotides, the CDR3 is TGTGCCAGCAGCTTTGAACCACTAGCGGGAGGGCCTCAGGTCCCCAGTGACGAGCAGTACTTC. It yields the protein CASSFEPLAGGPQVPSDEQYF.

This chain joins TRBV5-1 and TRBJ2-3; 9 bases align to TRBD2. Germline V lookup: CDR1 SGHRS, CDR2 YFSETQ. Germline trimming cut 1 base from V and 2 bases from J; bases unmatched to any gene: 2. This CDR3 spans 15 amino acids. The CDR3: CASSLTSGFTDTQYF. In DNA, the CDR3 is TGCGCCAGCAGCTTGACTAGCGGGTTCACAGATACGCAGTATTTT.